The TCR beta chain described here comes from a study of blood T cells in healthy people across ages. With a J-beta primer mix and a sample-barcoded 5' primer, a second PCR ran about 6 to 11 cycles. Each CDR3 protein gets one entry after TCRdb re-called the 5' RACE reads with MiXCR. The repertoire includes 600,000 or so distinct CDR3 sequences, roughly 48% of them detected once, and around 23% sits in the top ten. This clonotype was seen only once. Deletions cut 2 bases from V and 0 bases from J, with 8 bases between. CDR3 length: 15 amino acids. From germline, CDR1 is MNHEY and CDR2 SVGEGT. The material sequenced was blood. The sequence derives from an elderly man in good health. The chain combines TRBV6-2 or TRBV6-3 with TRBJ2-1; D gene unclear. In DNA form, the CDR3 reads TGTGCCAGCAGTTACCCGGGTAGCTCCTACAATGAGCAGTTCTTC. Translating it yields CASSYPGSSYNEQFF.